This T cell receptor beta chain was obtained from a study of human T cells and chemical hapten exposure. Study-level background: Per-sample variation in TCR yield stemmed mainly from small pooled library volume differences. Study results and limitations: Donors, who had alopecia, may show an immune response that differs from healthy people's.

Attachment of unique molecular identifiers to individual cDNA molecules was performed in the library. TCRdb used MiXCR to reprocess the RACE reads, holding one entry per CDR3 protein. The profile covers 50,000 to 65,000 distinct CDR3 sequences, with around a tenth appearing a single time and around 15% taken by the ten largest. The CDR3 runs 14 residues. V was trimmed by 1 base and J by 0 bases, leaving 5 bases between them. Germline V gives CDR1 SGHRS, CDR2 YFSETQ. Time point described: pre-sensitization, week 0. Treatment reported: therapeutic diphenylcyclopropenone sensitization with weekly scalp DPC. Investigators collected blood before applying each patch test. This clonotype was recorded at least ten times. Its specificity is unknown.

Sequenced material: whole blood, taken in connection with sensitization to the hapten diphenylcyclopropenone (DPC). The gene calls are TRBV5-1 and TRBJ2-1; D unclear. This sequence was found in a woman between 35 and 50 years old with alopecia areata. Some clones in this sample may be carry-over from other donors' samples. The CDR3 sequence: CASSLMASYNEQFF. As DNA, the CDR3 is TGCGCCAGCAGCTTGATGGCCTCCTACAATGAGCAGTTCTTC.